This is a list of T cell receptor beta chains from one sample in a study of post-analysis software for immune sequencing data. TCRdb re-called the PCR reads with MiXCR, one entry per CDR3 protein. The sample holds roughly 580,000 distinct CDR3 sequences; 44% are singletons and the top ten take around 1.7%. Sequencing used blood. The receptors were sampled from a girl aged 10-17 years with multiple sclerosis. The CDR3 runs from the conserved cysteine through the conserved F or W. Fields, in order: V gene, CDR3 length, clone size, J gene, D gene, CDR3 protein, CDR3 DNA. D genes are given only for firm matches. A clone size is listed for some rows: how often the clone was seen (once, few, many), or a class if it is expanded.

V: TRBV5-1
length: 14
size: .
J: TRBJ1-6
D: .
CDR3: CASSLGWTNSPLHF
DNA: TGCGCCAGCAGCTTGGGGTGGACTAATTCACCCCTCCACTTT

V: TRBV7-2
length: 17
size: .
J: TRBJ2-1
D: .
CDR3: CASSFGGRGWVYNEQFF
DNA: TGTGCCAGCAGCTTTGGGGGGAGGGGGTGGGTTTACAATGAGCAGTTCTTC

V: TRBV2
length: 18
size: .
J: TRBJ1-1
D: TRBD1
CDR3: CASSDGWDRGRRTAEAFF
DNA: TGTGCCAGCAGCGACGGTTGGGACAGGGGGCGCAGGACCGCTGAAGCTTTCTTT

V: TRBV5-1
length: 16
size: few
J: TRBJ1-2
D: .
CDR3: CASSLNLGLAGYGYTF
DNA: TGCGCCAGCAGCTTGAATCTGGGCTTAGCTGGGTATGGCTACACCTTC

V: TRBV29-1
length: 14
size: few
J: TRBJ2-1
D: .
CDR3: CSVARAGAHNEQFF
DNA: TGCAGCGTTGCCAGAGCCGGAGCGCACAATGAGCAGTTCTTC

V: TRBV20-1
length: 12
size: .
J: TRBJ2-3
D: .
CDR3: CSARRSADTQYF
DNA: TGCAGTGCTCGAAGGTCGGCAGATACGCAGTATTTT

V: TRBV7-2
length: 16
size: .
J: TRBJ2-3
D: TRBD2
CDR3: CASSLAGGGAGDTQYF
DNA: TGTGCCAGCAGCTTAGCGGGCGGGGGAGCAGGGGATACGCAGTATTTT

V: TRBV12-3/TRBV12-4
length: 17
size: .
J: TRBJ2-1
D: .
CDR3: CASSPGTQVSSYNEQFF
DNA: TGTGCCAGCAGCCCTGGGACCCAAGTGAGCTCCTACAATGAGCAGTTCTTC

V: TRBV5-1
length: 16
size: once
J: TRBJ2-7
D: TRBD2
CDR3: CASSLAGLAGNGEQYF
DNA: TGCGCCAGCAGCTTGGCGGGACTAGCGGGAAATGGCGAGCAGTACTTC

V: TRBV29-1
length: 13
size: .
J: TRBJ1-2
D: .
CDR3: CSVEAGLDYGYTF
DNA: TGCAGCGTTGAAGCGGGGTTGGACTATGGCTACACCTTC

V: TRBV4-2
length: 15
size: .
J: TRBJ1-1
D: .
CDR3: CASSQGLSLNTEAFF
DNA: TGTGCCAGCAGCCAAGGACTGTCGTTAAACACTGAAGCTTTCTTT

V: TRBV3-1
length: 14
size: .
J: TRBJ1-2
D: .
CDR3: CASSQDLPGEGYTF
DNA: TGTGCCAGCAGCCAAGATCTTCCCGGGGAGGGTTACACCTTC

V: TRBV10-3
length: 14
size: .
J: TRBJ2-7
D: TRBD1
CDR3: CAISGDRGVVEQYF
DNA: TGTGCCATCAGTGGAGACAGGGGTGTGGTCGAGCAGTACTTC

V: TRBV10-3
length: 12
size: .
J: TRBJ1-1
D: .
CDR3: CAISDPNTEAFF
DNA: TGTGCCATCAGTGACCCGAACACTGAAGCTTTCTTT

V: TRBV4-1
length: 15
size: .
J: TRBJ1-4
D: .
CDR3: CASSQQNQGNEKLFF
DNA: TGCGCCAGCAGCCAACAAAACCAGGGGAATGAAAAACTGTTTTTT

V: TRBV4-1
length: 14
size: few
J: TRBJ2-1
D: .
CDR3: CASSQASQPDEQFF
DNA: TGCGCCAGCAGCCAAGCGAGCCAACCGGATGAGCAGTTCTTC

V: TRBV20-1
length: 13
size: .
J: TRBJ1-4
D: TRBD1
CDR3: CSASSDRGEKLFF
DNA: TGCAGTGCTAGTAGCGACAGGGGGGAGAAACTGTTTTTT

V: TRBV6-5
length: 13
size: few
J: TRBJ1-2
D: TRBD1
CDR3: CASRFGTGGGYTF
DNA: TGTGCCAGCAGATTCGGGACAGGGGGCGGCTACACCTTC

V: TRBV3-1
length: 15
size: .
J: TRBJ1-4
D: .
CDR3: CASSQGVWAGQKLFF
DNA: TGTGCCAGCAGCCAAGGCGTGTGGGCAGGACAAAAACTGTTTTTT

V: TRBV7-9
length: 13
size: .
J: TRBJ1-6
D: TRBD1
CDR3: CASGTENNSPLHF
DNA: TGTGCCAGCGGGACAGAGAATAATTCACCCCTCCACTTT

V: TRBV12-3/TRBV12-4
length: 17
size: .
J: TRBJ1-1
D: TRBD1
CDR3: CASSPYRDRGMNTEAFF
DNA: TGTGCCAGCAGTCCGTATAGGGACAGGGGTATGAACACTGAAGCTTTCTTT

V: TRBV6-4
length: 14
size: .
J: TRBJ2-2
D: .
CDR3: CASRPGGNTGELFF
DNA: TGTGCCAGCCGGCCCGGGGGGAACACCGGGGAGCTGTTTTTT

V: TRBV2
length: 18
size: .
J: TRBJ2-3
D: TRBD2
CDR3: CATPIATSGLAVTDTQYF
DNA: TGTGCCACACCTATAGCAACTTCGGGACTAGCGGTCACAGATACGCAGTATTTT

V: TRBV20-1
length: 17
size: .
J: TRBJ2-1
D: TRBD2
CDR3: CSARKSRGLAGPNEQFF
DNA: TGCAGTGCTAGAAAGTCAAGGGGACTAGCGGGGCCCAATGAGCAGTTCTTC

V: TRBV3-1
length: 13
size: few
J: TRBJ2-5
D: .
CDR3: CASSLSTLGEQYF
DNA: TGTGCCAGCAGCCTTAGCACCTTGGGGGAGCAGTACTTC

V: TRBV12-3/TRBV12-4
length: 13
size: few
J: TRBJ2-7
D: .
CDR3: CASSREQGYEQYF
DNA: TGTGCCAGCAGTCGCGAACAGGGTTACGAGCAGTACTTC

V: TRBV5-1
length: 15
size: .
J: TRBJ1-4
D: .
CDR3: CASSLAGQTNEKLFF
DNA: TGCGCCAGCAGCTTGGCCGGGCAGACTAATGAAAAACTGTTTTTT

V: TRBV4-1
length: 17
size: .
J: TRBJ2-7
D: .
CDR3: CASSQGSLGPSRGEQYF
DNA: TGCGCCAGCAGCCAAGGTAGCTTGGGTCCGTCCCGGGGCGAGCAGTACTTC

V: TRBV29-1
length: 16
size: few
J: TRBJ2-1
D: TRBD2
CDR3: CSVEDAKASGYNEQFF
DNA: TGCAGCGTTGAAGACGCTAAGGCTAGCGGTTACAATGAGCAGTTCTTC

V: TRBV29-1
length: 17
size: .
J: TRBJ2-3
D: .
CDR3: CSVQGSAFRPLTDTQYF
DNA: TGCAGCGTCCAGGGGTCAGCCTTCCGGCCACTCACAGATACGCAGTATTTT

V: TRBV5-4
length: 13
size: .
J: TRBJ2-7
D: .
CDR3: CASSFPPFGEQYF
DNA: TGTGCCAGCAGCTTTCCCCCATTCGGCGAGCAGTACTTC

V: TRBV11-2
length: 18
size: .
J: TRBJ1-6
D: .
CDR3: CASSLDRGGFSYNSPLHF
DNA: TGTGCCAGCAGCTTAGATCGAGGAGGCTTCTCCTATAATTCACCCCTCCACTTT

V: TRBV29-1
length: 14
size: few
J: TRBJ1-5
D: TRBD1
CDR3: CSVRTGLSNQPQHF
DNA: TGCAGCGTGCGGACAGGGCTTAGCAATCAGCCCCAGCATTTT

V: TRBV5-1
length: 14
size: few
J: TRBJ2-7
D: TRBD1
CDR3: CASSLSGTGGEQYF
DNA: TGCGCCAGCAGCTTGTCCGGGACAGGGGGCGAGCAGTACTTC

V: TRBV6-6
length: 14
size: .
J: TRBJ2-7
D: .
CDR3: CASRRTVLTYEQYF
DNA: TGTGCCAGCAGACGGACAGTTCTTACCTACGAGCAGTACTTC